The 29 T cell receptor beta chains below all came from one sample that was sequenced in a study of blood T cell repertoires in COVID-19 (dated by TCRdb to about 2020). Libraries were built with the immunoSEQ multiplex PCR assay. Here the immuneACCESS table is served through TCRdb, limited to in-frame sequences with V and J called. Missing clones are a known gap in these copies; in checked studies unresolved V genes cover under half, and the rest lacks a known reason. Counted in this sample were tens of thousands of clones; roughly nine tenths of them appeared once. The ten largest account for about 13% of the sample. Specimen: peripheral blood. Source of these receptors: a man in his 70s with active COVID-19.

The chain has TRBV5-4 and TRBJ1-6, with D uncertain. The germline V gene encodes CDR1 SGHNT and CDR2 YYREEE (reference sequence). CDR3 length: 13 amino acids. Trimming removed 0 bases from V and 5 bases from J, with 3 bases in between. CDR3 nucleotides: TGTGCCAGCAGCTTGGCGGATAATTCACCCCTCCACTTT. Its protein product is CASSLADNSPLHF.

The rearrangement uses TRBV12-3 or TRBV12-4 and TRBJ2-5; D is ambiguous. There are 12 residues in the CDR3. Trimming shortened V by 5 bases and J by 5 bases, and 9 bases separated the two germline ends. As DNA, the CDR3 is TGTGCCAGCAGTGTAGGAGTTGAGACCCAGTACTTC. It encodes CASSVGVETQYF.

The rearrangement uses TRBV4-1 and TRBJ2-1, with D tentatively TRBD2 (6 bases). Trimming removed 1 base from V and 7 bases from J, with 17 bases in between. Per the germline V gene, CDR1 is MGHRA and CDR2 is YSYEKL. The CDR3 contains 16 residues. The CDR3 region is CASSQAFGGSPNEQFF. In nucleotides, the CDR3 is TGCGCCAGCAGCCAAGCGTTCGGGGGAAGTCCGAATGAGCAGTTCTTC.

This chain connects TRBV24-1 to TRBJ2-7, with 7 nucleotides matching TRBD2. The CDR3 covers 16 residues. The V segment lost 5 bases and the J segment 2 bases; nucleotides outside the gene matches: 11. CDR1 is KGHDR and CDR2 is SFDVKD in the germline V gene. The CDR3 loop is CATSAPKPSGAYEQYF. The CDR3 DNA reads TGTGCCACCAGTGCCCCAAAACCTAGCGGAGCCTACGAGCAGTACTTC.

The rearrangement uses TRBV5-4 and TRBJ1-5; maybe TRBD1 (6 bases). CDR3 length: 15 residues. With 3 bases removed from V and 0 bases from J, the gap between germline ends came to 10 bases. The germline CDR1 and CDR2 sequences are SGHNT and YYREEE (reference sequence). This chain's CDR3 is CASSYGTSSNQPQHF. The CDR3 DNA is TGTGCCAGCAGCTACGGGACAAGTAGCAATCAGCCCCAGCATTTT.

The sample holds a few counts of this clone. The chain links TRBV13 to TRBJ1-3; the match to TRBD1 covers 7 bases. V lost 5 bases and J lost 6; bases outside the gene matches: 13. CDR1 and CDR2 from the germline V gene are PRHDT and FYEKMQ (reference sequence). This CDR3 spans 16 amino acids. In nucleotides, the CDR3 is TGTGCCAGCAGCCCACCGAGACAGGGTTTGGAAAACACCATATATTTT. This codes for CASSPPRQGLENTIYF.

The chain has TRBV5-1 and TRBJ2-2; D gene unclear. Trimming left V 5 bases short and J 3 bases short, with 14 bases between. Per the germline V gene, CDR1 is SGHRS and CDR2 is YFSETQ. CDR3 length: 15 residues. Written as DNA, the CDR3 is TGCGCCAGCAGTAAGTTGATAACTTACACCGGGGAGCTGTTTTTT. Translation: CASSKLITYTGELFF.

This chain joins TRBV20-1 and TRBJ2-5; possibly TRBD1 for D (6 bases). Trimming took off 6 bases at V and 5 bases at J, with 10 bases between the two ends. The CDR3 spans 11 residues. Germline CDR1 reads DFQATT; CDR2 reads SNEGSKA (reference sequence). The CDR3 spells CSAPTGETQYF. Here the CDR3 DNA reads TGCAGTGCACCAACAGGGGAGACCCAGTACTTC.

The J gene is TRBJ1-4, the V gene TRBV6-5, with D perhaps matching TRBD1 (6 bases). The CDR3 length is 14 residues. Trimming cost V 8 bases and J 13 bases, with 23 bases left between them. Looked up from germline, CDR1 is MNHEY and CDR2 is SVGAGI. DNA of the CDR3: TGTGCCAGCGGTCTATCAGGGGCCTGGGGGGGACTGTTTTTT. Translated: CASGLSGAWGGLFF.

This chain links TRBV19 with TRBJ1-1; D gene ambiguous. The ends were cut back, 2 bases at V and 3 bases at J, with 13 bases in the middle. The germline gives CDR1 LNHDA, CDR2 SQIVND (reference sequence). This CDR3 has 15 amino acids. The CDR3 spells CASSIQAGWDTEAFF. The CDR3 region has the DNA TGTGCCAGTAGTATACAGGCGGGCTGGGACACTGAAGCTTTCTTT.

This clone appeared a few times. In DNA, the CDR3 is TGCGCCAGCAGCCAAGATTGGGGGGAACTGTTTTTT. Translating gives CASSQDWGELFF. V usage is TRBV4-3 and J usage is TRBJ1-4; maybe TRBD1 (5 bases). Trimming took off 0 bases at V and 12 bases at J, with 8 bases between the two ends. Germline CDR1 reads LGHNA; CDR2 reads YSLEER. The CDR3 spans 12 residues.

This clone was seen a single time. The CDR3 spells CAISDGLALYNEQFF. The CDR3 bases are TGTGCCATCAGTGACGGACTAGCCCTCTACAATGAGCAGTTCTTC. J is TRBJ2-1 and V is TRBV10-3; 8 positions match TRBD2. V dropped 3 bases and J dropped 3; count of bases not matched to a gene: 4. The germline V gene has CDR1 ENHRY and CDR2 SYGVKD. The CDR3 loop spans 15 amino acids.

The rearrangement links TRBV27 to TRBJ2-2, with TRBD2 identical over 13 bases. The CDR3 length is 14 residues. J was trimmed by 7 bases and V by 9 bases; bases with no gene match: 5. Germline V gene data show CDR1 as MNHEY and CDR2 as SMNVEV (reference sequence). CDR3: CASTSGRALGELFF. CDR3 DNA: TGTGCCAGTACTAGCGGGAGGGCCCTCGGGGAGCTGTTTTTT.

This chain links TRBV27 with TRBJ1-2; 7 nucleotides line up with TRBD1. After removal of 6 bases from V and 4 bases from J, the junction contained 11 bases not matched to a gene. CDR1 is MNHEY, CDR2 SMNVEV, per germline (reference sequence). The CDR3 covers 15 residues. CDR3 sequence reads: CASSLVAGGVYGYTF. The CDR3 nucleotides read TGTGCCAGCAGCCTCGTGGCAGGGGGTGTCTATGGCTACACCTTC.

J is TRBJ2-1 and V is TRBV11-1, with 8 bases matching TRBD2. J lost 3 bases, V lost 5 bases, and 9 bases had no gene match. The CDR3 length is 16 residues. Germline CDR1 and CDR2: SGHAT and FQDESV (reference sequence). The CDR3 DNA sequence: TGTGCCAGCAGCCCCCCGGTCAGCGGGAGCTACAATGAGCAGTTCTTC. It specifies CASSPPVSGSYNEQFF.

V usage is TRBV4-3 and J usage is TRBJ2-7; possible D gene TRBD1, 6 bases. Germline CDR1 and CDR2: LGHNA and YSLEER. The germline V and J ends were trimmed by 0 bases and 4 bases, with 13 bases remaining between them. The CDR3 is made up of 15 amino acids. The CDR3 region has the DNA TGCGCCAGCAGCCAAGAATCGAACAGGGCTTACGAGCAGTACTTC. Amino acid sequence: CASSQESNRAYEQYF.

The genes are TRBV6-2 or TRBV6-3 and TRBJ2-7, with a possible D match to TRBD1 (7 bases). The CDR3 loop spans 18 amino acids. Trimming left V 7 bases short and J 7 bases short, with 32 bases between. Germline V gene sequence: CDR1 MNHEY, CDR2 SVGEGT. As DNA, the CDR3 is TGTGCCAGCACCCCAAGGACAGGTTCCCGACCCTGGGGAGGTGAGCAGTACTTC. Protein product: CASTPRTGSRPWGGEQYF.

The J gene is TRBJ2-1, the V gene TRBV2; possibly TRBD2 for D (6 bases). The germline V gene has CDR1 SNHLY and CDR2 FYNNEI. The CDR3 consists of 14 residues. Trimming removed 3 bases from V and 12 bases from J, with 18 bases in between. The CDR3 loop is CASSEVIAALAQFF. The CDR3 coding sequence is TGTGCCAGCAGTGAGGTAATAGCGGCCCTGGCGCAGTTCTTC.

V usage is TRBV5-4 and J usage is TRBJ2-1; 8 bases line up with TRBD1. J lost 3 bases, V lost 0 bases, and 2 bases had no gene match. This CDR3 spans 15 amino acids. Germline V gene sequence: CDR1 SGHNT, CDR2 YYREEE (reference sequence). The CDR3 DNA sequence: TGTGCCAGCAGCTTGGTTGACAGGGGCTACAATGAGCAGTTCTTC. It yields the protein CASSLVDRGYNEQFF.

The chain uses TRBV7-9 and TRBJ2-1; D is unresolved. This CDR3 contains 15 residues. Germline-derived CDR1 and CDR2 are SEHNR and FQNEAQ (reference sequence). With 2 bases removed from V and 3 bases from J, the gap between germline ends came to 11 bases. CDR3 DNA: TGTGCCAGCAGCTTACGAGTCACCCGCTACAATGAGCAGTTCTTC. Translation: CASSLRVTRYNEQFF.

The chain uses TRBV10-1 and TRBJ2-5, with TRBD2 as a possible D gene (5 bases). The CDR3 sequence is 12 residues long. The V end lost 5 bases, the J end lost 7 bases, and 11 bases lay between the germline ends. CDR1 is WNHNN and CDR2 is SYGVQD in the germline V gene (reference sequence). The DNA for the CDR3 is TGCGCCAGCAGTCCCTCTGAGGGGACCCAGTACTTC. This sequence encodes CASSPSEGTQYF.

The V gene is TRBV2, the J gene TRBJ2-3, with 10 bases that match TRBD1. V lost 4 bases, J lost 2 bases, and 3 bases stayed unmatched. Germline V gene sequence: CDR1 SNHLY, CDR2 FYNNEI. The CDR3 spans 15 residues. In DNA form, the CDR3 reads TGTGCCAGCAGTGGGGACAGGGGAAACACAGATACGCAGTATTTT. Amino acids: CASSGDRGNTDTQYF.

The V and J genes are TRBV19 and TRBJ2-7; D might be TRBD2 (6 bases). CDR1 LNHDA and CDR2 SQIVND come from the germline V gene (reference sequence). V shed 1 base and J shed 5 bases, with 12 bases lying between them. The CDR3 spans 14 residues. This CDR3 is CASSIGRGFNEQYF. The CDR3 region has the DNA TGTGCCAGTAGTATAGGCCGGGGGTTCAACGAGCAGTACTTC.

The V and J genes are TRBV5-8 and TRBJ2-6; no firm D call. Between the trimmed V and J ends, which lost 5 bases and 2 bases, there was a span of 8 bases. Germline V lookup: CDR1 SGHTS, CDR2 YDEGEE. The CDR3 sequence is 14 residues long. CDR3 sequence reads: CASSFQTGANVLTF. CDR3 coding DNA: TGTGCCAGCAGTTTCCAGACTGGGGCCAACGTCCTGACTTTC.

This clone was counted once. The CDR3 protein is CASSQDQGRTFF. The DNA of the CDR3 is TGCGCCAGCAGCCAAGATCAGGGAAGGACTTTCTTT. The chain recombines TRBV4-3 with TRBJ1-1; maybe TRBD1 (5 bases). Germline values: CDR1 LGHNA, CDR2 YSLEER. The CDR3 runs 12 residues. Between the trimmed V and J ends, which lost 0 bases and 12 bases, there was a span of 11 bases.

The chain has TRBV6-2 or TRBV6-3 and TRBJ2-1, with TRBD1 identical over 8 bases. The CDR3 is 14 amino acids. Germline lookup yields CDR1 MNHEY and CDR2 SVGEGT. Trimming removed 5 bases from V and 4 bases from J; junction bases left unmatched: 4. Here the CDR3 DNA reads TGTGCCAGCAGTCCCCGGACAGGGTACAATGAGCAGTTCTTC. Amino acids: CASSPRTGYNEQFF.

The chain is built from TRBV2 and TRBJ1-5, with 7 positions matching TRBD1. Germline V gives CDR1 SNHLY, CDR2 FYNNEI. The length of the CDR3 is 15 residues. Trimming cost V 2 bases and J 4 bases; bases outside gene matches: 5. CDR3 loop: CASSEMAGGNQPQHF. CDR3 coding DNA: TGTGCCAGCAGTGAAATGGCAGGGGGGAATCAGCCCCAGCATTTT. The variable domain in full, with the rest retrieved from reference TRBV2 and TRBJ1-5, is EPEVTQTPSHQVTQMGQEVILRCVPISNHLYFYWYRQILGQKVEFLVSFYNNEISEKSEIFDDQFSVERPDGSNFTLKIRSTKLEDSAMYFCASSEMAGGNQPQHFGDGTRLSIL.

This clone showed up just a few times. The rearrangement joins TRBV19 to TRBJ2-2, with D unresolved. The CDR3 is made up of 13 amino acids. CDR1 and CDR2 from the germline V gene are LNHDA and SQIVND (reference sequence). V was trimmed by 3 bases and J by 5 bases, leaving 7 bases between them. The CDR3 DNA reads as TGTGCCAGTAGTATCCACGGGACCGGGGAGCTGTTTTTT. It is translated as CASSIHGTGELFF. Full variable domain (remainder filled in from reference TRBV19 and TRBJ2-2): DGGITQSPKYLFRKEGQNVTLSCEQNLNHDAMYWYRQDPGQGLRLIYYSQIVNDFQKGDIAEGYSVSREKKESFPLTVTSAQKNPTAFYLCASSIHGTGELFFGEGSRLTVL.

The CDR3 protein is CASSQAISGSYNSPLHF. The CDR3 DNA follows: TGCGCCAGCAGCCAGGCTATCTCAGGCTCCTATAATTCACCCCTCCACTTT. The chain links TRBV4-1 to TRBJ1-6; D is unclear. The germline CDR1 and CDR2 sequences are MGHRA and YSYEKL. Deletions cut 3 bases from V and 0 bases from J, with 12 bases between. The CDR3 length is 17 residues.